This TCR beta chain was identified in a study of shared clonotypes between healthy human individuals (dated by TCRdb to 2019 to 2021). Study-level background: The cohort comprised two women and a few men aged 18 to 49 years. Leukapheresis yielded between about 0.94 and 9.5 billion PBMCs per donor. Per donor, three plates each were used for CD4 naive and CD4 memory, two for CD8 naive, and one for CD8 memory. Libraries were prepared and TCR repertoires were sequenced by different laboratories using diverse techniques, in order to increase sequencing depth and limit assay-specific biases. The study deeply sequenced blood TCR repertoires of about 5 healthy adults to estimate repertoire size and the extent of clonotype sharing between individuals. Results the study describes overall, beyond this receptor: Incomplete sequencing was indicated by rarefaction of sorted-subset datasets, despite the large sequencing depth. Sampling was restricted to blood, and TCR repertoires in tissue are likely to differ from TCR repertoires in blood. Pairwise subsampling led to the expectation that sequencing depth would affect the degree of clonotype sharing among donors. Compared with non-shared clonotypes, clonotypes shared by all four sorted-subset donors had higher generation probabilities. The small number of donors limited the genetic and exposure-history diversity represented. Naive subsets generally had larger estimated clonotype richness than memory subsets. Across a handful of donors, around 5% of naive CD4, more than 3% of naive CD8, around 2.5% of memory CD4, and 0.4% of memory CD8 clonotypes were shared.

The V end loses 0 bases and the J end loses 5 bases, and a stretch of 12 bases separates them. Including cysteine and phenylalanine, the CDR3 has 14 amino acids. Only the CDR3 region is kept as DNA, spanning 42 bases read in frame from base 1. As encoded in the germline V gene, CDR1 is SGDLS while CDR2 is YYNGEE. CD8 naive samples were CD45RO-negative cells positively selected for CCR7, giving a CD45RA+CCR7+ population that excluded TemRA cells. Healthy HIV-negative adults with no recently reported acute infections or vaccinations were included as donors. Every donor was a Caucasian adult living in Nashville, Tennessee, USA. Blood was obtained by leukapheresis, after which PBMCs were separated by Ficoll-Histopaque density gradient centrifugation and cryopreserved in liquid nitrogen vapor phase. Analytical flow cytometry was used to check the purity and quantity of each magnetically sorted T cell population. Genomic DNA was isolated from each sorted fraction and quantified by UV absorbance on a Nanodrop 2000c.

Using the deep immunoSEQ assay, TCR CDR3 regions were amplified from genomic DNA by multiplex PCR. Extracted genomic DNA from each cell subset was spread evenly across all wells of several immunoSEQ 96-well plates, with each plate serving as a replicate. Each replicate PCR for sorted subsets received roughly 0.2 ug genomic DNA, equal to tens of thousands of T cell genomes. Purified libraries were quantified with a Qubit 3.0 fluorometer, sized on a Bioanalyzer 2100, and re-quantified with the KAPA Library Quantification kit. Each immunoSEQ 96-well plate was sequenced on its own single-read 150-cycle Illumina NextSeq 550 flow cell. The source study handled its data this way. Because the immunoSEQ output included only junctional sequences and no quality scores, the filtering could not be the same as the filtering used for full-length reads. To assign V/J genes and CDR3, sequences were annotated using PyIR, a Python wrapper for IgBLAST v1.9, with IMGT germline references. Any read was removed if the V/J assignment was weak (E-value above 1e-6), the CDR3 was missing, or the read contained stop codons, out-of-frame junctions, or ambiguous translated residues. V3J clonotypes were defined as sequences sharing an identical inferred V gene, J gene, and CDR3 amino acid sequence. Percentage overlap between repertoires was calculated by dividing the number of shared unique clonotypes by the size of the smaller repertoire. Repertoire richness was assessed with RTK rarefaction, the Chao1 estimator, and Recon v2.1 estimates of unobserved clonotypes. OLGA was used to compute generation probabilities for all TCRbeta clonotypes that the gDNA method yielded from a handful of donors. In its TCRdb copy, this immuneACCESS table keeps in-frame sequences only and misses some clones. Where compared with another copy, unresolved V genes explain less than half of these, and the others have no known cause. Clone size and the V and J calls come from that table; the DNA yielded D and trimming. This sample has roughly 2.1 million clones in its table, and about 93% of those were observed once. The ten biggest clones cover more than 1.5% of the sample.

As to this clone: Its antigen is still unknown. One base away there is no much larger clone; base qualities are not given.

This receptor chain uses TRBV9 and TRBJ2-7, with no reliable assignment of the D segment. This sequence originates from a man aged 18 to 30 in good health. Some clones in this sample may be carry-over from other donors' samples. Input material: naive CD8+ T cells from PBMCs. This sample's cell subset or site label indicates: CD45RA+CCR7+. The nucleotides are TGTGCCAGCAGCGTAGGAATCCAGGTGGACGAGCAGTACTTC. It translates to CASSVGIQVDEQYF.